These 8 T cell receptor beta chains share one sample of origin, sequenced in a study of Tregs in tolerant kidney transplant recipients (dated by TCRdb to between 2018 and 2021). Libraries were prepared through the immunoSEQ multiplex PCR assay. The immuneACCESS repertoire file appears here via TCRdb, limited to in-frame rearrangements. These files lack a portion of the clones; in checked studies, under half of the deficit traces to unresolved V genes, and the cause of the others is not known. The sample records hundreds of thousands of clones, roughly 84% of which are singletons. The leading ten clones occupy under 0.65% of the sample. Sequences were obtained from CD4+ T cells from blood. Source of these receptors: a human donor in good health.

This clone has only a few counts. CDR3 sequence: CASSRLAGGGEQFF. Written as DNA, the CDR3 is TGTGCCAGCAGCCGACTAGCGGGAGGGGGTGAGCAGTTCTTC. The genes are TRBV7-2 and TRBJ2-1, with TRBD2 matching over 14 bases. The V gene's germline CDR1 is SGHTA and CDR2 FQGNSA. Losses at the gene ends were 5 bases for V and 9 bases for J; bases not matched to a gene: 3. The CDR3 is 14 residues long.

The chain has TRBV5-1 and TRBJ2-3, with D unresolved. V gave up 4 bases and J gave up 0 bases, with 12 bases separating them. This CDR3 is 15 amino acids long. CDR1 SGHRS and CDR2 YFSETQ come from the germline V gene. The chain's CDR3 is CASSLVPSSTDTQYF. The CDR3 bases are TGCGCCAGCAGCCTAGTACCCTCTAGCACAGATACGCAGTATTTT.

In nucleotides, the CDR3 is TGTGCCAGCTCAACGAACAGGGGGGGAGAAAAACTGTTTTTT. Protein sequence: CASSTNRGGEKLFF. J is TRBJ1-4 and V is TRBV18; 8 nucleotides agree with TRBD1. The CDR3 is made up of 14 amino acids. With 5 bases clipped from V and 8 bases from J, the junction kept 7 bases outside the gene matches. Germline CDR1 and CDR2: KGHSH and LQKENI.

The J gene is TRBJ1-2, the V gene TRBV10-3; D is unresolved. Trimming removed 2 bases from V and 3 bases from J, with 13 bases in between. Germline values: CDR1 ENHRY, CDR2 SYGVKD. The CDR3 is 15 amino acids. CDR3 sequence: CAISEGLVKDYGYTF. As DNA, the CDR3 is TGTGCCATCAGTGAGGGTCTCGTAAAGGACTATGGCTACACCTTC.

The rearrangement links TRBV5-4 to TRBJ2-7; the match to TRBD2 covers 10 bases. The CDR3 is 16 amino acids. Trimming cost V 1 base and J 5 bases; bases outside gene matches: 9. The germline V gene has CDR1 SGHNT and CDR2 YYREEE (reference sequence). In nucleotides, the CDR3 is TGTGCCAGCAGCTTGAGAGCGGGGGGGCCCTTCGACGAGCAGTACTTC. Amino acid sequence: CASSLRAGGPFDEQYF.

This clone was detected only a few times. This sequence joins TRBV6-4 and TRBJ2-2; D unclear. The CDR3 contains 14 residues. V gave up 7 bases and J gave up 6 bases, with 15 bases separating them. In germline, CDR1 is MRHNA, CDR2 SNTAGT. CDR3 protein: CASTAVLYAGELFF. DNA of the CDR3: TGTGCCAGCACCGCAGTCCTCTACGCCGGGGAGCTGTTTTTT.

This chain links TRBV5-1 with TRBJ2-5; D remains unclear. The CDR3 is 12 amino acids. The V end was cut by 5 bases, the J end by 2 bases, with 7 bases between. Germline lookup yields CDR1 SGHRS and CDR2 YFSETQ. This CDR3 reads CASRTSQETQYF. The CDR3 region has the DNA TGCGCCAGCAGGACATCACAAGAGACCCAGTACTTC.

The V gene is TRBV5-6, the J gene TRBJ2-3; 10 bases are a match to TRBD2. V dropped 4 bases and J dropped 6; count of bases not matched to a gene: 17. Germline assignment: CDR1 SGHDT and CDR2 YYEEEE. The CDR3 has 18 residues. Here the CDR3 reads CASSDSARSGGLVDTQYF. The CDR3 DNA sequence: TGTGCCAGCAGCGACTCTGCTCGTAGCGGGGGGTTAGTGGATACGCAGTATTTT.